The sequence of this T cell receptor beta chain was determined in a study of spatial heterogeneity in lung cancer (dated by TCRdb to between 2018 and 2021). With regard to the full study: The donors were 70 or so patients from the lung TRACERx cohort who had early-stage, untreated non-small cell lung cancer. Follow-up PBMC samples were sequenced whenever available, with a median time to follow-up of about 24 months after resection. Beta-chain transcripts were consistently detected in greater numbers than alpha-chain transcripts, which likely reflects a higher abundance of beta-chain transcripts. The study quantitatively compared TCR alpha and beta repertoires across multiple tumor regions, matched nontumor lung and blood in non-small cell lung cancer. Nonsynonymous mutation counts, determined by whole-exome sequencing of tumor tissue, were related to features of the TCR repertoire. At surgery, hundreds of tumor regions, around 67 matched nontumor lung samples and 56 PBMC samples were TCR-sequenced for both alpha and beta chains. In the raw uncorrected reads, each unique combination of TCR and UMI appeared on average more than ten times. General findings and caveats noted by the study authors: Ubiquitous expanded tumor TCRs were detected in blood more often at tumor resection than at routine follow-up. Only roughly 14 patients were included in comparisons of baseline and follow-up blood repertoires. Additional single-cell paired TCR alpha and beta sequencing was considered necessary to confirm, at a functional level, the hypothesis that regional TCRs recognize regional mutations.

The sample's time point label, in plain terms: blood at routine non-recurrence follow-up after resection. Whole RNA extracted from tumor and nontumor lung tissue, or from cryopreserved PBMC samples, was used for TCR sequencing without cell sorting. Only patients with enough RNA available from two or more tumor regions were chosen for TCR sequencing. Notes on this clonotype: Its antigen is still unknown. No clone much larger than this one lies a single base away; base qualities are absent.

Library construction relied on 5' RACE. The instrument was a NextSeq 500. To allow correction of PCR and sequencing errors, the TCR library protocol tagged every TCR cDNA molecule with a unique molecular identifier. In the original analysis: Decombinator tools were used for TCR identification, UMI-based error correction and CDR3 extraction. TCRs above a frequency of 2 per 1,000, corresponding to the top 1% of the tumor frequency distribution, were defined as expanded. Renyi diversity was computed with the R vegan package after each repertoire had been subsampled 100 times to 5,000 TCRs. To build CDR3 similarity networks, amino acid triplet string-kernel similarity was used, and CDR3s were connected when their pairwise similarity was above 0.82. TCRdb's own reprocessing of the public reads used fastp at Q25 and MiXCR and kept productive beta chains. Each CDR3 protein gets just one entry, which takes the most common genes and DNA from the rows behind it. The V and J calls and clone size come from TCRdb's table, not from the authors' own analysis. The sample includes some 41,000 distinct CDR3 sequences, with about 22% observed a single time. The top ten clonotypes cover roughly 6.5% of the sample.

CDR1 and CDR2 are drawn from the germline V gene (reference sequence): DFQATT, SNEGSKA. The CDR3 sequence holds 17 residues, the cysteine and phenylalanine included. Of all the DNA, just the CDR3 is kept, 51 bases in frame from base 1. The junction shows trimming of 0 bases on V and 1 base on J, and the gene matches do not reach 11 bases of it. The rearranged chain carries TRBV20-1 and TRBJ2-7, with 8 bases aligning to TRBD1. The source was PBMCs, collected at follow-up. The source is a female donor with early-stage non-small cell lung cancer. This receptor carries the CDR3 CSARDYRPDRVSYEQYF. DNA sequence: TGCAGTGCTAGAGATTATCGCCCGGACAGGGTTTCCTACGAGCAGTACTTC.